The clone carrying this T cell receptor (beta chain) was counted only a few times. The antigen is not known. Some clones are missing from TCRdb's copy, which holds only in-frame ones; the method was immunoSEQ multiplex PCR. The sample shows around 1,900,000 clones, about 93% of them seen only once. This specimen comes from a study of shared clonotypes between healthy human individuals. Study findings and constraints: Few donors restricted represented genetic and exposure-history diversity.

The naive CD8 fraction comprised CD45RO-negative cells positively selected for CCR7 and excluded terminally differentiated effector memory CD45RA+ cells. Material for sequencing was naive CD8+ T cells from PBMCs. This clonotype was obtained from a man younger than 35 in good health. Some clones in this sample may be carry-over from other donors' samples.

CDR3 loop: CASSLALLAQEIEAFF. The CDR3 DNA is TGTGCCAGCAGTTTAGCCTTACTCGCACAGGAGATCGAAGCTTTCTTT. This chain joins TRBV28 and TRBJ1-1; tentatively, D is TRBD1 (5 bases). CDR1 and CDR2 from the germline V gene are MDHEN and SYDVKM. Between the trimmed V and J ends, which lost 2 bases and 8 bases, there was a span of 21 bases. The CDR3 contains 16 residues.